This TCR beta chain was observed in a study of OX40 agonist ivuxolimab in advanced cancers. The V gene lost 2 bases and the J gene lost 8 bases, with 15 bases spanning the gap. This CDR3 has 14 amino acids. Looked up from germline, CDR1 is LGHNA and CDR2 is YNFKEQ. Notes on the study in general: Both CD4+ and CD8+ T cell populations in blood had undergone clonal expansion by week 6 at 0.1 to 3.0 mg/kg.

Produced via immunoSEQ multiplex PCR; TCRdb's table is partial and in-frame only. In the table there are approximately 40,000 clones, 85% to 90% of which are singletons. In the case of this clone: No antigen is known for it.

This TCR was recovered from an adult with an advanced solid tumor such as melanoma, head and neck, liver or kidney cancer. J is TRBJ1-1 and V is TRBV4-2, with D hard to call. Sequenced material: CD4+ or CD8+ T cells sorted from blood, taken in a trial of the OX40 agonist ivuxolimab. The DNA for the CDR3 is TGTGCCAGCAGCCAACCAACGGGGTCAAGGGAAGCTTTCTTT. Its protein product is CASSQPTGSREAFF.